This T cell receptor (beta chain) is drawn from a study of regulatory T cells in long-lasting Graves disease (dated by TCRdb to the early 2020s). Background for the entire study: Persistent Graves' disease was defined as persistently positive TSH receptor autoantibodies together with antithyroid drug treatment for over 5 years. Patients with persistent Graves' disease were compared with patients with newly diagnosed Graves' disease using TCR sequencing and RNA sequencing of peripheral blood. The study was registered as a clinical trial and conducted in China. Antithyroid drugs had been taken for about 9.7 years on average by persistent Graves' disease patients in the clinical cohort. A total of approximately 35 samples underwent TCR sequencing: about 13 from persistent and roughly 20 from newly diagnosed Graves' disease patients. Overall study results and their limits: Only the TCR beta chain was sequenced and analyzed. TRBV28, TRBJ1-2 and TRBJ2-5 were preferentially used in persistent disease, while TRBV20-1 and TRBJ2-1 were favored in newly diagnosed disease. Peripheral blood alone was examined, since thyroid tissue, which constituted the primary lesion, could not be accessed. Compared with newly diagnosed patients, persistent Graves' disease patients had lower TCR Shannon entropy and fewer highly expanded clones, which suggests clonal expansion. Patients with persistent disease shared more public clonotypes (approximately 2,500) than newly diagnosed patients did (more than 900). As a limitation, the authors acknowledged that the small sample size may reduce accuracy.

The time point label, read with the paper, signifies: persistent/refractory GD, antithyroid drugs over 5 years with positive TRAb. For both TCR sequencing and RNA sequencing, RNA was extracted from PBMCs using TRIzol. Graves' disease was diagnosed according to American Thyroid Association guidelines. The patients came from an endocrinology department in Xi'an, China. Each patient gave approximately 10 milliliters of peripheral blood, collected in an EDTA anticoagulant tube. PBMCs were isolated by Ficoll Paque Plus density gradient separation without further T cell sorting. An Agilent 2100 Bioanalyzer and agarose gel were used to check RNA quality, and a NanoDrop 2000 was used to measure RNA concentration. Libraries were constructed by multiplex PCR. The reads were generated on an Illumina HiSeq 4000. TCR beta libraries were built with iRepertoire HTBI primers and Arm-PCR amplification of CDR3 regions. Before sequencing, the PCR products underwent gel purification. The study's processing was this. Gene usage analysis of CDR3 amino acid clonotypes used the 55 to 65 TRBV and about 14 TRBJ segments found across samples. Filtered high-quality paired reads were merged into contigs using COPE and FqMerger. BLAST was used to align contigs to IMGT TRBV, TRBD and TRBJ reference genes, with CDR3 defined following IMGT. Highly expanded clones were defined as clonotypes with a frequency above 0.1%. Repertoire diversity was measured by Shannon entropy, and V-J evenness by the Gini coefficient. Public clonotypes were defined as clonotypes shared by more than one individual. The public reads were run again by TCRdb, first through fastp at Q25 and then through MiXCR, and only productive beta chains were kept. Each entry merges the rows of one CDR3 protein and shows their most common DNA and genes. These V and J calls derive from TCRdb rather than the authors' analysis. The sample has a few hundred thousand distinct CDR3 sequences on record, 23% of them singletons. The top ten constitute about a quarter of the sample.

Notes on this clonotype: Its antigen is not yet known. Base qualities were left out, and no much larger clone turns up one base away.

V is reduced by 5 bases and J by 1 base, leaving a spacing of 11 bases between them. The germline V gene (reference sequence) provides CDR1 SEHNR and CDR2 FQNEAQ. Counted from cysteine to phenylalanine, this CDR3 has 14 amino acids. Left in the record is the CDR3 DNA by itself, 42 bases read in frame from the first base. The specimen was peripheral blood mononuclear cells (PBMCs), collected when the disease was refractory, from a patient treated with antithyroid drugs. The TCR originated in a female donor with Graves disease. This receptor chain uses TRBV7-9 and TRBJ1-1, with the D gene uncertain. This receptor has the CDR3 CASSLRSRNTEAFF. The DNA is TGTGCCAGCAGCCTCAGGAGTAGGAACACTGAAGCTTTCTTT.